This is a list of T cell receptor beta chains from one sample in a study of response to subunit inactivated influenza vaccine. TCRdb re-analysed the RT-PCR reads in MiXCR, keeping a single row per CDR3 protein. The sample has 400,000 to 550,000 distinct CDR3 sequences, roughly 27% seen once. The sequencing used CD4+ T cells sorted from PBMCs, collected more than 4 days after vaccination. These receptors were taken from a man aged 45-65 years who received an inactivated influenza vaccine. The CDR3 runs from the conserved cysteine through the conserved F or W. D genes are given only for firm matches. The listing skips clone size in some rows; elsewhere it reads once, few, many or a size class.

clone_size,d_call,j_call,v_call,cdr3_nt,cdr3_aa
.,.,TRBJ2-3,TRBV4-3,TGCGCCAGCAGCCAAGGACCGACGGATACGCAGTATTTT,CASSQGPTDTQYF
.,TRBD2,TRBJ2-7,TRBV11-2,TGTGCCAGCAGCGGTCTAGCGGGAGAAAGGTACGAGCAGTACTTC,CASSGLAGERYEQYF
.,.,TRBJ2-5,TRBV28,TGTGCCAGCAGCCGAATTTCGCTGGAGAGCCAAGAGACCCAGTACTTC,CASSRISLESQETQYF
.,.,TRBJ2-1,TRBV6-5,TGTGCCAGCAGTTATGAGCGCAGCTCCTACAATGAGCAGTTCTTC,CASSYERSSYNEQFF
few,TRBD1,TRBJ1-2,TRBV20-1,TGCAGTGCTCACCGTCCCGACAGGGAATATGGCTACACCTTC,CSAHRPDREYGYTF
few,.,TRBJ2-1,TRBV19,TGTGCCAGTTCGCGATCAGGTGGAAAGCAGTTCTTC,CASSRSGGKQFF
few,.,TRBJ2-4,TRBV12-3/TRBV12-4,TGTGCCAGCAGTTTACAGCTAGCCAAAAACATTCAGTACTTC,CASSLQLAKNIQYF
many,TRBD2,TRBJ2-3,TRBV20-1,TGCAGTGTTTCCACCGGGACTAGCGGTGCCGGGATGAGTACGCAGTATTTT,CSVSTGTSGAGMSTQYF
.,.,TRBJ2-7,TRBV25-1,TGTGCCAGCAGATCGACTACCTACGAGCAGTACTTC,CASRSTTYEQYF
.,.,TRBJ2-3,TRBV23-1,TGCGCCAGCAGTCACACGGCGGCAGATACGCAGTATTTT,CASSHTAADTQYF
few,.,TRBJ2-5,TRBV5-1,TGCGCCAGCAGCCTCAGCCCTCAAGAGACCCAGTACTTC,CASSLSPQETQYF
.,.,TRBJ2-3,TRBV4-3,TGCGCCAGCAGCCAGGGTAGGGCTCCAGATACGCAGTATTTT,CASSQGRAPDTQYF
few,.,TRBJ2-3,TRBV4-3,TGCGCCAGCAGCCAAGAGGTGTTTAATACGCAGTATTTT,CASSQEVFNTQYF
few,.,TRBJ1-1,TRBV7-9,TGTGCCAGCAGCTCTCGTCCGGGACCTAGGGGCACTGAAGCTTTCTTT,CASSSRPGPRGTEAFF
.,.,TRBJ2-7,TRBV18,TGTGCCAGCTCACCACCACCGACGAGGCCGGGTTCCGAGCAGTACTTC,CASSPPPTRPGSEQYF
.,TRBD2,TRBJ2-1,TRBV20-1,TGCAGTGCTAGAGATATTGGGACTAGCGGTAAAGATGAGCAGTTCTTC,CSARDIGTSGKDEQFF
.,TRBD1,TRBJ1-2,TRBV2,TGTGCCAGCAGAGACGGCAGGGGGTTCAACGTCCGCACCAACTATGGCTACACCTTC,CASRDGRGFNVRTNYGYTF
.,.,TRBJ2-6,TRBV5-1,TGCGCCAGCAGCTGGGGGGTCTCCTCTGGGGCCAACGTCCTGACTTTC,CASSWGVSSGANVLTF
.,TRBD1,TRBJ2-7,TRBV29-1,TGCAGCGTCTCCACTGCCGGGACAGCGATTACTCTCGAGCAGTACTTC,CSVSTAGTAITLEQYF
many,TRBD2,TRBJ2-7,TRBV7-8,TGTGCCAGCAGCTTAGTTGCGGGGGGCCTGCAGTACTTC,CASSLVAGGLQYF